This entry is about one T cell receptor beta chain. The CDR3 consists of 15 residues. Per the germline V gene, CDR1 is LNHDA and CDR2 is SQIVND (reference sequence). Trimming took 11 bases from V and 4 from J, leaving 18 bases between them. This entry belongs to a study of shared clonotypes between healthy human individuals. The repertoire was sequenced with immunoSEQ multiplex PCR; TCRdb's copy has only in-frame clones and lacks some. The table lists about a million clones, roughly 80% of them singletons. The chain has TRBV19 and TRBJ2-6; tentative D call: TRBD1 (6 bases). Material: memory CD4+ T cells from PBMCs. Sample subset: CD45RA-negative fraction. This receptor was obtained from a young man in good health. Some clones in this sample may be carry-over from other donors' samples. The CDR3: CAGARGQPGANVLTF. The CDR3 nucleotides read TGTGCCGGCGCACGGGGACAACCCGGGGCCAACGTCCTGACTTTC.